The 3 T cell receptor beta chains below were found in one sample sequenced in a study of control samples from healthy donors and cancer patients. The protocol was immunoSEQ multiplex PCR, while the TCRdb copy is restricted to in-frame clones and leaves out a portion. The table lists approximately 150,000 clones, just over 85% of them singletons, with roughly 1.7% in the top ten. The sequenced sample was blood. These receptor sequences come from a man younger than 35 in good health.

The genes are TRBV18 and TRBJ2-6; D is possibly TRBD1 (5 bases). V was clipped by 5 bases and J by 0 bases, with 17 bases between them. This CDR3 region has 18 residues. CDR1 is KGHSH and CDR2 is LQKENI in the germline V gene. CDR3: CASSIQGGSSSGANVLTF. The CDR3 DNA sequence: TGTGCCAGCTCAATTCAGGGCGGTTCGAGCTCTGGGGCCAACGTCCTGACTTTC.

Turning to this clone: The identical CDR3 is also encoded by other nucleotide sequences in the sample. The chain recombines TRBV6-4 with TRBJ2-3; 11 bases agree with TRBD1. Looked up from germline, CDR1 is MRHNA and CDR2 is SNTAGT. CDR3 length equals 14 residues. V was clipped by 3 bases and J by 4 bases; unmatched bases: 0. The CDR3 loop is CASSEGQGADTQYF. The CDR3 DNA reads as TGTGCCAGCAGTGAGGGACAGGGGGCAGATACGCAGTATTTT.

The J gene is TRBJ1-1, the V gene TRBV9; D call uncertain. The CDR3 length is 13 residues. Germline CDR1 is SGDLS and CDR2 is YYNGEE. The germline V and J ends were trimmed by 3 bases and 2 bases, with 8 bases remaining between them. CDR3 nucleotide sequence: TGTGCCAGCAGCGCGAGACTAAACACTGAAGCTTTCTTT. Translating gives CASSARLNTEAFF.